The T cell receptor beta chain under discussion was sequenced for a study of T cell repertoires in cytomegalovirus infection. TCRdb called the reads again in MiXCR, with one record for every CDR3 protein. The sample shows roughly 240,000 distinct CDR3 sequences, approximately 7% of them seen only once. There are many counts of this clonotype. The CDR3 is made up of 18 amino acids. The germline V gene encodes CDR1 MNHEY and CDR2 SVGEGT. V lost 6 bases to trimming and J lost 4 bases; unmatched junction nucleotides: 14. The source of this sequence is a human donor in good health (CMV status not recorded). Some clones in this sample may be carry-over from other donors' samples. Material: PBMCs. The chain combines TRBV6-2 or TRBV6-3 with TRBJ2-1; 11 nucleotides agree with TRBD2. CDR3 nucleotides: TGTGCCAGCAGACTACTAGCGGGGGACCCAGGGAAGTACAATGAGCAGTTCTTC. This sequence encodes CASRLLAGDPGKYNEQFF.